This T cell receptor beta chain was recorded in a study of brain metastases from non-small cell lung cancer. The CDR3 is 16 residues long. V shed 4 bases and J shed 4 bases, with 17 bases lying between them. Germline values: CDR1 SGHTA, CDR2 FQGNSA. Whole-study results and caveats: T-cell infiltration was lower in brain metastases than primaries (P < 0.001). Metastases had sparse T cells but largely shared repertoires with primaries. Expanded T-cell clones appeared in more than 60% of brain metastases over primaries.

Using immunoSEQ multiplex PCR, the repertoire was profiled, and TCRdb retains in-frame clones only, with some absent. The table shows some 1,300 clones, with about 80% occurring only once. As for this clone: Its antigen is not known.

V is TRBV7-2 and J is TRBJ1-5; perhaps TRBD1 as D (6 bases). The sample consisted of tissue from a brain metastasis. The clonotype comes from a donor at least 40 years old with non-small cell lung cancer. CDR3 sequence (DNA): TGTGCCAGCAGCTCATTAGCAGGGGTTTGGAATCAGCCCCAGCATTTT. Translation gives CASSSLAGVWNQPQHF.